These T cell receptor beta chains were read from a single sample in a study of CD8+ T cells in alopecia areata. Sequencing used immunoSEQ multiplex PCR; TCRdb keeps in-frame clones, though not all of them. The data show some 58,000 clones, around 45% seen once. Here the sequenced sample was CD8+ T cells sorted from blood, taken at approximately week 36, from a patient treated with tofacitinib. Receptors originate from a human donor with alopecia areata. The CDR3 runs from the conserved cysteine through the conserved F or W. A D gene is named only where the DNA matches it firmly. Clone size is given for some rows only: seen once, a few or many times, or a class if the clone is expanded.

clone_size: few; j_call: TRBJ1-2; d_call: TRBD1; v_call: TRBV7-3; cdr3_aa: CASSSKTDRVDYGYTF; cdr3_nt: TGTGCCAGCAGCTCCAAAACGGACAGGGTGGACTATGGCTACACCTTC
clone_size: NA; j_call: TRBJ2-7; d_call: NA; v_call: TRBV29-1; cdr3_aa: CSAVGESYEQYF; cdr3_nt: TGCAGCGCGGTGGGGGAGTCCTACGAGCAGTACTTC
clone_size: few; j_call: TRBJ2-7; d_call: NA; v_call: TRBV6-5; cdr3_aa: CASSPTAYGLYEQYF; cdr3_nt: TGTGCCAGCAGCCCAACCGCCTACGGGCTCTACGAGCAGTACTTC
clone_size: NA; j_call: TRBJ2-3; d_call: TRBD2; v_call: TRBV29-1; cdr3_aa: CSVVAGVGDTQYF; cdr3_nt: TGCAGCGTTGTGGCGGGAGTTGGAGATACGCAGTATTTT
clone_size: NA; j_call: TRBJ1-1; d_call: NA; v_call: TRBV6-1; cdr3_aa: CASSSSSENTEAFF; cdr3_nt: TGTGCCAGCAGTTCCTCATCTGAGAACACTGAAGCTTTCTTT
clone_size: once; j_call: TRBJ2-5; d_call: TRBD1; v_call: TRBV2; cdr3_aa: CASSEAGSGGWETQYF; cdr3_nt: TGTGCCAGCAGTGAAGCGGGGTCAGGGGGCTGGGAGACCCAGTACTTC
clone_size: NA; j_call: TRBJ2-7; d_call: TRBD1; v_call: TRBV6-1; cdr3_aa: CASSFPGQGLYEQYF; cdr3_nt: TGTGCCAGCAGTTTCCCCGGACAGGGCCTCTACGAGCAGTACTTC
clone_size: few; j_call: TRBJ2-3; d_call: TRBD2; v_call: TRBV10-3; cdr3_aa: CAGGTSVAGDTQYF; cdr3_nt: TGTGCCGGTGGGACTAGCGTGGCCGGGGATACGCAGTATTTT
clone_size: few; j_call: TRBJ2-7; d_call: NA; v_call: TRBV29-1; cdr3_aa: CSVLGRGRYEQYF; cdr3_nt: TGCAGCGTTTTGGGCAGGGGAAGGTACGAGCAGTACTTC
clone_size: few; j_call: TRBJ2-3; d_call: NA; v_call: TRBV30; cdr3_aa: CAWSPGDQGQYF; cdr3_nt: TGTGCCTGGAGCCCCGGGGATCAAGGGCAGTATTTT
clone_size: NA; j_call: TRBJ2-5; d_call: NA; v_call: TRBV2; cdr3_aa: CASLGAAQYF; cdr3_nt: TGTGCCAGCTTGGGTGCGGCCCAGTACTTC
clone_size: NA; j_call: TRBJ2-7; d_call: NA; v_call: TRBV7-2; cdr3_aa: CASSANGEQYF; cdr3_nt: TGTGCCAGCAGTGCGAACGGCGAGCAGTACTTC
clone_size: few; j_call: TRBJ2-7; d_call: NA; v_call: TRBV4-1; cdr3_aa: CASSPRTAYEQYF; cdr3_nt: TGCGCCAGCAGCCCCCGGACAGCCTACGAGCAGTACTTC
clone_size: NA; j_call: TRBJ2-2; d_call: TRBD2; v_call: TRBV5-1; cdr3_aa: CASSFGLAYTGELFF; cdr3_nt: TGCGCCAGCAGCTTCGGACTAGCCTACACCGGGGAGCTGTTTTTT
clone_size: NA; j_call: TRBJ2-7; d_call: TRBD2; v_call: TRBV4-1; cdr3_aa: CASSHRLAETYEQYF; cdr3_nt: TGCGCCAGCAGCCACAGACTAGCAGAAACCTACGAGCAGTACTTC
clone_size: NA; j_call: TRBJ2-2; d_call: NA; v_call: TRBV29-1; cdr3_aa: CSIGELFF; cdr3_nt: TGCAGTATCGGGGAGCTGTTTTTT
clone_size: few; j_call: TRBJ2-3; d_call: TRBD1; v_call: TRBV27; cdr3_aa: CASSGGQGAGDTQYF; cdr3_nt: TGTGCCAGCAGTGGGGGACAGGGGGCCGGAGATACGCAGTATTTT
clone_size: once; j_call: TRBJ1-5; d_call: TRBD1; v_call: TRBV6-6; cdr3_aa: CASSYKGQGTEPQHF; cdr3_nt: TGTGCCAGCAGTTACAAGGGACAGGGAACTGAGCCCCAGCATTTT
clone_size: NA; j_call: TRBJ1-2; d_call: NA; v_call: TRBV30; cdr3_aa: CAWSVNPEVYGYTF; cdr3_nt: TGTGCCTGGAGTGTAAATCCAGAAGTCTATGGCTACACCTTC
clone_size: NA; j_call: TRBJ2-6; d_call: NA; v_call: TRBV27; cdr3_aa: CASSRRGTDPGANVLTF; cdr3_nt: TGTGCCAGCAGCCGGAGGGGGACCGACCCTGGGGCCAACGTCCTGACTTTC
clone_size: few; j_call: TRBJ2-1; d_call: TRBD2; v_call: TRBV7-8; cdr3_aa: CASSSSSGIYNEQFF; cdr3_nt: TGTGCCAGCAGCTCTTCTAGCGGGATCTACAATGAGCAGTTCTTC
clone_size: NA; j_call: TRBJ2-6; d_call: NA; v_call: TRBV28; cdr3_aa: CASSPGTSGSGANVLTF; cdr3_nt: TGTGCCAGCAGCCCCGGGACCTCTGGATCTGGGGCCAACGTCCTGACTTTC
clone_size: few; j_call: TRBJ2-1; d_call: NA; v_call: TRBV7-8; cdr3_aa: CASSLRDSYNEQFF; cdr3_nt: TGTGCCAGCAGCTTGAGGGATAGCTACAATGAGCAGTTCTTC
clone_size: NA; j_call: TRBJ1-2; d_call: NA; v_call: TRBV29-1; cdr3_aa: CSVDPGVNGYTF; cdr3_nt: TGCAGCGTTGACCCAGGGGTAAATGGCTACACCTTC
clone_size: few; j_call: TRBJ2-7; d_call: NA; v_call: TRBV11-2; cdr3_aa: CASSLGLAYEQYF; cdr3_nt: TGTGCCAGCAGCTTAGGTCTAGCCTACGAGCAGTACTTC
clone_size: NA; j_call: TRBJ2-1; d_call: NA; v_call: TRBV25-1; cdr3_aa: CASSGSGTDNYNEQFF; cdr3_nt: TGTGCCAGCAGTGGATCAGGGACGGATAACTACAATGAGCAGTTCTTC
clone_size: NA; j_call: TRBJ2-5; d_call: NA; v_call: TRBV14; cdr3_aa: CASSQDRPETQYF; cdr3_nt: TGTGCCAGCAGCCAAGATCGGCCGGAGACCCAGTACTTC
clone_size: few; j_call: TRBJ2-1; d_call: NA; v_call: TRBV19; cdr3_aa: CASSINIGNEQFF; cdr3_nt: TGTGCCAGTAGTATAAACATCGGGAATGAGCAGTTCTTC